These 17 T cell receptor beta chains originate from one sample sequenced in a study of STAT5B mutations in CD4+ large granular lymphocyte leukemia. Sequencing used immunoSEQ multiplex PCR; TCRdb keeps in-frame clones, though not all of them. The sample includes 30,000 to 40,000 clones, 65% to 70% seen only once; the top ten take about 2.5%. Sequencing was done on a sample of CD4+ T cells from blood buffy coats. Receptors were obtained from a human donor in good health.

The CDR3 DNA is TGTGCCAGCAGCGTCTCCTACGAGCAGTACTTC. Protein product: CASSVSYEQYF. The chain couples TRBV7-2 to TRBJ2-7, with D uncertain. Germline CDR1 reads SGHTA; CDR2 reads FQGNSA. V shed 5 bases and J shed 0 bases, with 2 bases lying between them. There are 11 residues in the CDR3.

V is TRBV15 and J is TRBJ1-4, with TRBD1 matching 11 bases. The CDR3 has 15 amino acids. V shed 3 bases, J shed 7 bases, and the junction held 4 bases outside the gene matches. CDR1 is LNHNV and CDR2 is YYDKDF in the germline V gene (reference sequence). This chain's CDR3 is CATSSGTGGGEKLFF. In nucleotides, the CDR3 is TGTGCCACCAGCAGTGGGACAGGGGGGGGTGAAAAACTGTTTTTT.

This chain uses TRBV9 with TRBJ1-2; the D is unclear. V was trimmed by 0 bases and J by 0 bases, leaving 9 bases between them. The CDR3 covers 15 residues. The V gene's germline CDR1 is SGDLS and CDR2 YYNGEE. CDR3 amino acids: CASSVAELANYGYTF. The CDR3 nucleotides read TGTGCCAGCAGCGTAGCCGAGCTAGCTAACTATGGCTACACCTTC.

The chain carries TRBV4-3 and TRBJ1-2; D not certain. Germline V CDR1 and CDR2: LGHNA, YSLEER. The germline V and J ends were trimmed by 4 bases and 8 bases, with 14 bases remaining between them. The CDR3 has 13 residues. Here the CDR3 DNA reads TGCGCCAGCAGCCGAGAGAGTCGAGGAGGCTACACCTTC. As protein: CASSRESRGGYTF.

This clone occurred a few times. This chain joins TRBV2 and TRBJ1-1; D is undetermined. The CDR3 is made up of 14 amino acids. Per germline, CDR1 SNHLY and CDR2 FYNNEI. V was trimmed by 7 bases and J by 1 base, leaving 13 bases between them. CDR3 amino acids: CASIRSAWNTEAFF. The CDR3 nucleotides read TGTGCCAGCATTCGTTCGGCTTGGAACACTGAAGCTTTCTTT.

The chain couples TRBV19 to TRBJ1-1, with 10 bases matching TRBD1. Per the germline V gene, CDR1 is LNHDA and CDR2 is SQIVND (reference sequence). V shed 1 base, J shed 6 bases, and the junction held 8 bases outside the gene matches. This CDR3 comprises 16 residues. CDR3 nucleotides: TGTGCCAGTAGTATAGGACAGGGGGCCGGGGTGGCTGAAGCTTTCTTT. Translated: CASSIGQGAGVAEAFF.

This clone was recorded only once. The V and J genes are TRBV9 and TRBJ1-6; D call uncertain. This CDR3 comprises 12 residues. Germline-derived CDR1 and CDR2 are SGDLS and YYNGEE. V lost 0 bases and J 8 bases, leaving 3 bases between the germline ends. CDR3 sequence (DNA): TGTGCCAGCAGCGTAGTAGATTCACCCCTCCACTTT. Translation gives CASSVVDSPLHF.

The chain joins TRBV23-1 to TRBJ2-7; D is unclear. TRBV23-1 is an open reading frame, and its role is uncertain. This CDR3 comprises 15 residues. V was trimmed by 4 bases and J by 4 bases, leaving 17 bases between them. The CDR3, as DNA: TGCGCCAGCAGTCTAGTGAGTCTCGGACCGTACGAGCAGTACTTC. Amino acids: CASSLVSLGPYEQYF.

The chain uses TRBV15 and TRBJ1-5; D not certain. Germline CDR1 and CDR2: LNHNV and YYDKDF (reference sequence). CDR3 length: 16 amino acids. V was cut by 1 base and J by 2 bases, with 12 bases left in between. This CDR3 is CATSRGWTRGNQPQHF. CDR3 nucleotide sequence: TGTGCCACCAGCAGAGGTTGGACGAGAGGCAATCAGCCCCAGCATTTT.

The chain is built from TRBV20-1 and TRBJ1-5; tentatively, D is TRBD1 (6 bases). This CDR3 has 11 residues. The germline CDR1 and CDR2 sequences are DFQATT and SNEGSKA (reference sequence). V lost 6 bases, J lost 14 bases, and 17 bases lay in between. The CDR3 sequence is CSAGDISGEHF. CDR3 in DNA: TGCAGTGCCGGGGACATTTCAGGCGAGCATTTT.

The chain uses TRBV4-1 and TRBJ2-7, with a weak D call TRBD2 (6 bases). Trimming removed 1 base at V and 0 bases at J, with 10 bases between. Germline V gene sequence: CDR1 MGHRA, CDR2 YSYEKL. The CDR3 sequence is 15 residues long. In DNA, the CDR3 is TGCGCCAGCAGCCAAGGTGGCGGGAACTCCTACGAGCAGTACTTC. Its protein product is CASSQGGGNSYEQYF.

This clone was recorded once. The chain links TRBV5-1 to TRBJ2-2, with TRBD2 as a possible D gene (5 bases). The CDR3 contains 17 residues. Germline CDR1 and CDR2: SGHRS and YFSETQ. V was shortened by 1 base and J by 7 bases, with 20 bases between the two germline ends. The CDR3 reads CASSLNRGPSGGGELFF. In DNA, the CDR3 is TGCGCCAGCAGCTTGAACCGAGGACCCAGCGGTGGCGGGGAGCTGTTTTTT.

The V and J genes are TRBV18 and TRBJ2-4; TRBD1 aligns across 7 bases. After removal of 6 bases from V and 5 bases from J, the junction contained 7 bases not matched to a gene. Germline CDR1 and CDR2: KGHSH and LQKENI. This CDR3 has 14 residues. The CDR3 region has the DNA TGTGCCAGCTCCGTACAGGGGTTTGAAAACATTCAGTACTTC. It specifies CASSVQGFENIQYF.

This CDR3 reads CASSTSGGANEQFF. In DNA form, the CDR3 reads TGTGCCAGCTCCACTAGCGGGGGGGCGAATGAGCAGTTCTTC. The chain has TRBV2 and TRBJ2-1, with TRBD2 matching over 13 bases. The germline V gene has CDR1 SNHLY and CDR2 FYNNEI. The V segment lost 8 bases and the J segment 7 bases; nucleotides outside the gene matches: 5. The CDR3 is made up of 14 amino acids.

The chain combines TRBV5-1 with TRBJ1-6; D uncertain. From germline, CDR1 is SGHRS and CDR2 YFSETQ. Trimming shortened V by 1 base and J by 0 bases, and 11 bases separated the two germline ends. This CDR3 contains 17 residues. This CDR3 is CASSLTAQSSYNSPLHF. CDR3 bases: TGCGCCAGCAGCTTGACAGCGCAGAGCTCCTATAATTCACCCCTCCACTTT.

The table lists this clone with a few counts. V gene TRBV6-5 combines with J gene TRBJ1-1; unclear D gene. V lost 6 bases, J lost 6 bases, and 17 bases lay in between. Germline V gene lookup returns CDR1 MNHEY and CDR2 SVGAGI. This CDR3 region has 14 residues. The CDR3 here is CASRGSMAGSEAFF. Here the CDR3 DNA reads TGTGCCAGCAGAGGAAGTATGGCCGGGTCTGAAGCTTTCTTT.

The chain employs TRBV19 and TRBJ1-5; D not certain. Germline CDR1 and CDR2: LNHDA and SQIVND (reference sequence). The CDR3 runs to 16 residues. The V end lost 2 bases, the J end lost 1 base, and 12 bases lay between the germline ends. Here the CDR3 reads CASSISAGWSNQPQHF. CDR3 DNA sequence: TGTGCCAGTAGTATATCGGCTGGGTGGAGCAATCAGCCCCAGCATTTT.